This TCR beta chain was retrieved from a study of T-cell reconstitution after alpha-beta-depleted transplantation in children (TCRdb year 2016). Study-wide context: Using TCR repertoire profiling, the study quantitatively followed how T-cell immune reconstitution unfolded in children after TCRalphabeta/CD19-depleted allogeneic hematopoietic cell transplantation.

The sample holds many counts of this clonotype. No cognate antigen has been identified for it. No base quality values were provided; no much bigger clone lies one nucleotide off. The library was made by PCR. Sequencing instrument: Illumina HiSeq 2500. TCR libraries were prepared with molecular barcoding, using unique molecular identifiers to normalize TCRbeta repertoire quantification. TCRdb trimmed public reads at Q25 via fastp, called clones via MiXCR and kept in-frame beta chains. One record per CDR3 amino acid sequence lists the most common genes and DNA. Within this sample are approximately 91,000 distinct CDR3 sequences, with 6.5% to 8.5% of them counted one time only. Roughly 6.9% of the sample is held by the ten biggest clonotypes. V is cut by 5 bases and J by 5 bases, and the space between the germline ends is 15 bases. The CDR3 covers 14 residues, taking in both the cysteine and the phenylalanine. Solely the CDR3 DNA is kept, with 42 bases framed from the first base.

The rearrangement joined TRBV12-3 or TRBV12-4 to TRBJ2-5; TRBD2 is perhaps the D gene, given 6 matching bases. The clonotype comes from a human donor who donated a stem cell graft to a child with congenital amegakaryocytic thrombocytopenia. Material: PBMCs from the stem cell graft donor, obtained from the stem cell graft. The CDR3 in this case is CASSPHVRGETQYF. The DNA reads TGTGCCAGCAGTCCGCATGTTCGGGGGGAGACCCAGTACTTC.